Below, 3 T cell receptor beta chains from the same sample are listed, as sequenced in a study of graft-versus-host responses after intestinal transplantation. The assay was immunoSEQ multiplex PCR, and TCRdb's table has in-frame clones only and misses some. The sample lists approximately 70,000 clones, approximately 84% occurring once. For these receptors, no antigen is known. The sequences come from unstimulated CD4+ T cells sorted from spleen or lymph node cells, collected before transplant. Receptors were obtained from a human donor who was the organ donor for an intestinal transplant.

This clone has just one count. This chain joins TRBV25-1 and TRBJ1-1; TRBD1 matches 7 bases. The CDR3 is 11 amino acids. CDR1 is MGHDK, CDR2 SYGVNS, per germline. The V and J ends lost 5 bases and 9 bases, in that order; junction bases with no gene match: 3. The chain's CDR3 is CASSKTGKAFF. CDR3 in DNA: TGTGCCAGCAGTAAGACAGGGAAAGCTTTCTTT.

In DNA, the CDR3 is TGTGCCAGCAGCCAGAGGGGGGGGCGATGGGGCGAGCAGTACGTC. Translated, it gives CASSQRGGRWGEQYV. The chain carries TRBV7-2 and TRBJ2-7; tentatively, D is TRBD2 (7 bases). Germline CDR1 reads SGHTA; CDR2 reads FQGNSA. The ends were cut back, 5 bases at V and 6 bases at J, with 20 bases in the middle. The CDR3 covers 15 residues.

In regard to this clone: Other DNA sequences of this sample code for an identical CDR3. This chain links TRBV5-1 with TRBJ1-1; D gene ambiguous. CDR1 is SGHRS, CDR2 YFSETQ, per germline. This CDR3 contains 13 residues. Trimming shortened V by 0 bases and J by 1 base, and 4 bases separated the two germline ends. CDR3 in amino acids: CASSLAGNTEAFF. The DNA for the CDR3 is TGCGCCAGCAGCTTGGCAGGGAACACTGAAGCTTTCTTT.